The T cell receptor beta chain described here comes from a study of graft-versus-host responses after intestinal transplantation (dated by TCRdb to the early 2020s). The study in broad terms: Recipients received multivisceral, liver-intestinal, or isolated intestinal transplants. All recipients received anti-thymocyte globulin induction followed by maintenance tacrolimus and steroids for around 3 years. Graft-versus-host and host-versus-graft alloreactive T cell clones were tracked in the graft, circulation and bone marrow after intestinal transplantation using bulk TCR-beta CDR3 sequencing. Alloreactive clones were identified by sequencing pre-transplant mixed lymphocyte reaction products and comparing these products with unstimulated pre-transplant donor and recipient T cells. Of the roughly 24 intestinal transplant recipients enrolled in the cohort, one of whom was a retransplant, a few patients without pretransplant specimens were excluded. A peak of at least 4% donor T cells among recipient peripheral blood mononuclear cells was the definition used for donor T cell macrochimerism. Samples from a few later patients were sequenced in-house on an Illumina MiSeq with MiXCR processing rather than by the commercial service.

Taken with the paper, the label for time point translates to: cells obtained before transplantation from donor or recipient. CD3+CD4+ and CD3+CD8+ populations were FACS-sorted from unstimulated pre-transplant donor and recipient cells taken from spleen or lymph nodes. What the work shows at the level of the full study, not this receptor alone: GvH clones were detected in recipient bone marrow, and some appeared earlier in ileal mucosa or blood, consistent with an intestinal mucosal origin. Conclusions were limited by the relatively low number and heterogeneity of intestinal transplant patients. Peak levels of circulating GvH clones were associated with declines in HvG clones early after transplant. In patients with donor T cell macrochimerism, the allografts had high GvH to HvG T cell clonal ratios.

CDR1 SGHNT and CDR2 YYREEE are derived from the germline V gene (reference sequence). From the cysteine through the phenylalanine, the CDR3 covers 12 amino acids. CDR3 DNA only is kept here, 36 bases in frame from base 1. Relative to germline, V is 3 bases shorter and J is 5 bases shorter, with 5 bases between their ends. The method was the immunoSEQ multiplex PCR assay. For most patients, genomic DNA was isolated using the Qiagen DNeasy Blood and Tissue Kit and was shipped frozen to Adaptive Biotechnologies for TCR sequencing. High-throughput TCR-beta CDR3 sequencing of genomic DNA from most patients was performed by Adaptive Biotechnologies. The study's processing was this. Adaptive's ImmunoSEQ software was the source of the TCR sequencing data for roughly 19 patients, while a few other patients were processed with MiXCR and VDJtools. CD4 versus CD8 sorting errors were corrected by removing sequences found in both subsets at a frequency ratio below 5:1. Because the origin of CDR3 nucleotide sequences shared between donor and recipient could not be assigned, those sequences were removed. At least 2-fold expansion over unstimulated cells and a minimum CFSE-low frequency of 0.002% (template counts) or 0.001% (read counts) were required for clones to be classified as alloreactive. Clones were considered mappable if detected in sequenced pre-transplant spleen, lymph node, or MLR CFSE-low populations of the donor or recipient. Cumulative frequency of alloreactive clones was calculated as a percentage of all sequences weighted by copy number. TCRdb mirrors the immuneACCESS table, restricted to in-frame sequences. Some clones are absent from its copies; in checked studies, under half trace to an unresolved V gene, and the reason for the others is unknown. V and J calls and clone size come straight from that table; D and trimming were deduced from the DNA. Present in this sample are tens of thousands of clones, roughly 91% of which were seen just once. The top ten constitute roughly 0.37% of the sample.

Concerning this clone: No antigen is known for it. Base-call qualities are not available, and no considerably larger clone is one nucleotide away.

The receptor's source is a human donor who received an intestinal transplant. This chain joins TRBV5-4 to TRBJ2-2, with no confidently assigned D gene. The input for sequencing was unstimulated CD4+ T cells sorted from spleen or lymph node cells, taken before intestinal transplant. Here is the DNA: TGTGCCAGCAGCTCGCGTACCGGGGAGCTGTTTTTT. Translated, it reads CASSSRTGELFF.